The 12 T cell receptor beta chains below were found in one sample sequenced in a study of blood T cell repertoires in COVID-19 (dated by TCRdb to the early 2020s). Library construction relied on the immunoSEQ multiplex PCR assay. TCRdb's version of the immuneACCESS table is confined to in-frame rearrangements and falls short of the full clone set. An unresolved V gene accounts for under half of the shortfall where checked; the remainder is of unknown origin. Across this sample there are around 240,000 clones, with more than 75% seen only once. The ten largest clones represent approximately 2.1% of the sample. Sequencing was performed on PBMCs or T cells enriched from blood (not recorded which). The receptor set was obtained from a woman in her forties or fifties who had recovered from COVID-19.

This sequence joins TRBV5-4 and TRBJ2-7, with TRBD2 identical over 11 bases. Per germline, CDR1 SGHNT and CDR2 YYREEE (reference sequence). This CDR3 comprises 15 residues. The J segment lost 3 bases and the V segment lost 4 bases, leaving 6 bases of the junction unmatched. The CDR3 protein is CASSPGTSGYYEQYF. The CDR3 DNA reads as TGTGCCAGCAGCCCCGGGACTAGCGGATACTACGAGCAGTACTTC. Full variable domain (remainder filled in from reference TRBV5-4 and TRBJ2-7): ETGVTQSPTHLIKTRGQQVTLRCSSQSGHNTVSWYQQALGQGPQFIFQYYREEENGRGNFPPRFSGLQFPNYSSELNVNALELDDSALYLCASSPGTSGYYEQYFGPGTRLTVT.

The chain has TRBV7-2 and TRBJ1-2; D possibly corresponds to TRBD1 (5 bases). Germline V gene lookup returns CDR1 SGHTA and CDR2 FQGNSA. There are 15 residues in the CDR3. V dropped 4 bases and J dropped 4 bases, with 16 bases sitting between them. In nucleotides, the CDR3 is TGTGCCAGCAGCTCCAACCGTCCGGACATCTATGGCTACACCTTC. Protein sequence: CASSSNRPDIYGYTF. Looking up the rest from reference TRBV7-2 and TRBJ1-2 gives the full variable domain: GAGVSQSPSNKVTEKGKDVELRCDPISGHTALYWYRQSLGQGLEFLIYFQGNSAPDKSGLPSDRFSAERTGGSVSTLTIQRTQQEDSAVYLCASSSNRPDIYGYTFGSGTRLTVV.

This chain joins TRBV7-2 and TRBJ1-2; TRBD1 might be the D (6 bases). Germline V gene data show CDR1 as SGHTA and CDR2 as FQGNSA. V was shortened by 5 bases and J by 4 bases, with 14 bases between the two germline ends. This CDR3 comprises 14 residues. The CDR3 region is CASSPDRYSYGYTF. The DNA for the CDR3 is TGTGCCAGCAGCCCCGACAGGTACTCCTATGGCTACACCTTC.

The chain combines TRBV4-1 with TRBJ2-1, with D possibly TRBD2 on 5 matching bases. The CDR3 extends over 18 amino acids. Germline loops: CDR1 MGHRA, CDR2 YSYEKL. Trimming pared 3 bases from V and 0 bases from J, leaving 18 bases between. CDR3 region: CASSHVVPLGSSYNEQFF. CDR3 DNA: TGCGCCAGCAGCCACGTAGTGCCACTGGGGAGCTCCTACAATGAGCAGTTCTTC.

This sequence joins TRBV7-2 and TRBJ1-1; D call uncertain. The V gene's germline CDR1 is SGHTA and CDR2 FQGNSA. With 3 bases removed from V and 3 bases from J, the gap between germline ends came to 8 bases. This CDR3 comprises 13 residues. The CDR3 is CASSFSTDTEAFF. The DNA for the CDR3 is TGTGCCAGCAGCTTCTCAACTGACACTGAAGCTTTCTTT.

V and J are TRBV11-2 and TRBJ1-1, with D unclear. The CDR3 is made up of 17 amino acids. In germline, CDR1 is SGHAT, CDR2 FQNNGV. Trimming left V 0 bases short and J 0 bases short, with 14 bases between. The CDR3 nucleotides are TGTGCCAGCAGCTTAGATCTGGGGAGGGCCATGAACACTGAAGCTTTCTTT. Its protein is CASSLDLGRAMNTEAFF.

The V and J genes are TRBV19 and TRBJ2-3, with 11 bases matching TRBD2. V shed 3 bases and J 4 bases; nucleotides not matched to a gene: 3. The CDR3 is 15 amino acids. CDR1 and CDR2 (germline): LNHDA, SQIVND (reference sequence). The CDR3 is CASSMLAGGSDTQYF. As DNA, the CDR3 is TGTGCCAGTAGTATGCTAGCGGGGGGTTCAGATACGCAGTATTTT.

The genes are TRBV6-5 and TRBJ2-1, with D possibly being TRBD1 (5 bases). The CDR3 totals 15 residues. Germline lookup yields CDR1 MNHEY and CDR2 SVGAGI. The V end lost 4 bases, the J end lost 5 bases, and 15 bases lay between the germline ends. The CDR3 is CASSLTELINNEQFF. The CDR3 DNA sequence: TGTGCCAGCAGTTTGACAGAGCTAATAAACAATGAGCAGTTCTTC.

The chain links TRBV4-1 to TRBJ1-6; 7 nucleotides align to TRBD1. The CDR3 extends over 18 amino acids. The ends lost 0 bases at V and 8 bases at J; junction bases unmatched: 13. Germline-derived CDR1 and CDR2 are MGHRA and YSYEKL. The DNA of the CDR3 is TGCGCCAGCAGCCAAGATCAGAGGGGGCGATCTAAGGATTCACCCCTCCACTTT. Translated: CASSQDQRGRSKDSPLHF.

The genes are TRBV28 and TRBJ2-7; D is ambiguous. CDR3 length: 14 residues. The V gene lost 7 bases and the J gene lost 0 bases, with 13 bases spanning the gap. Germline CDR1 and CDR2: MDHEN and SYDVKM. CDR3 DNA sequence: TGTGCCAGCACCCGCGACCGGGTCTCCTACGAGCAGTACTTC. Translation: CASTRDRVSYEQYF.

V and J are TRBV3-1 (or the pseudogene TRBV3-2) and TRBJ2-5, with TRBD2 matching 10 bases. This CDR3 contains 15 residues. The trim removed 4 bases at V and 1 base at J, leaving 3 bases unmatched. Germline lookup yields CDR1 LGHDT and CDR2 YNNKEL (reference sequence). In DNA, the CDR3 is TGTGCCAGCAGCCGACTAGCGGGCCGCCAAGAGACCCAGTACTTC. Translation: CASSRLAGRQETQYF.

The rearrangement uses TRBV5-4 and TRBJ2-7; D is perhaps TRBD1 (6 bases). The CDR3 has 13 amino acids. Deletions cut 0 bases from V and 5 bases from J, with 9 bases between. The germline CDR1 and CDR2 sequences are SGHNT and YYREEE (reference sequence). This CDR3 is CASSLDRVNEQYF. The CDR3 nucleotides read TGTGCCAGCAGCTTGGACAGGGTAAACGAGCAGTACTTC. The full variable domain, its missing parts supplied by reference TRBV5-4 and TRBJ2-7, is ETGVTQSPTHLIKTRGQQVTLRCSSQSGHNTVSWYQQALGQGPQFIFQYYREEENGRGNFPPRFSGLQFPNYSSELNVNALELDDSALYLCASSLDRVNEQYFGPGTRLTVT.